This TCR beta chain derives from a study of cytomegalovirus exposure and HLA in healthy donors. Looking at the study overall: The approximately 710 first-cohort repertoires and the roughly 120 validation repertoires shared the same platform, a later analysis reported. Whole-study findings and limits: TCR beta chains numbering about 160 were designated cytomegalovirus-associated. Cytomegalovirus status was reportedly diagnosed by the classifier with high sensitivity and specificity.

The donors belonged to the approximately 120-subject validation cohort, separate from the roughly 670-subject first cohort. Method: immunoSEQ multiplex PCR; TCRdb's copy keeps in-frame clones and lacks some. The data contain tens of thousands of clones, roughly 94% of them seen just once; the ten biggest clones take up roughly 3.2%. A note on this clone: Antigen specificity is unknown.

The receptor was derived from a woman aged 18-30 years in good health and CMV-seropositive. The sample was PBMCs.

The CDR3 protein is CASSPQGGGNTIYF. The CDR3 nucleotides read TGTGCCAGCAGCCCACAGGGTGGAGGAAACACCATATATTTT. J is TRBJ1-3 and V is TRBV7-9, with a tentative D call TRBD1 (6 bases). The CDR3 spans 14 residues. Germline CDR1 is SEHNR and CDR2 is FQNEAQ (reference sequence). The V gene lost 5 bases and the J gene lost 4 bases, with 12 bases spanning the gap. Together with reference TRBV7-9 and TRBJ1-3, the CDR3 gives the full variable domain: DTGVSQNPRHKITKRGQNVTFRCDPISEHNRLYWYRQTLGQGPEFLTYFQNEAQLEKSRLLSDRFSAERPKGSFSTLEIQRTEQGDSAMYLCASSPQGGGNTIYFGEGSWLTVV.